The next 28 T cell receptor beta chains were all read from a single sample in a study of graft-versus-host responses after intestinal transplantation. Here immunoSEQ multiplex PCR was the method, and the copy in TCRdb shows in-frame clones only, minus some. The sample holds about 92,000 clones, about four fifths seen once. Antigens for these TCRs are unknown. The starting material was unstimulated CD8+ T cells sorted from spleen or lymph node cells, obtained before intestinal transplant. These receptors came from a human donor who received an intestinal transplant.

The chain uses TRBV6-5 and TRBJ1-1; D not certain. Trimming left V 6 bases short and J 1 base short, with 12 bases between. Germline V gene data show CDR1 as MNHEY and CDR2 as SVGAGI. The CDR3 spans 14 residues. CDR3 residues: CASSAAWGNTEAFF. The CDR3 DNA follows: TGTGCCAGCAGCGCGGCCTGGGGGAACACTGAAGCTTTCTTT.

This sequence joins TRBV21-1 and TRBJ2-5; the table calls TRBD2, which could not be checked here. TRBV21-1 is a pseudogene. This CDR3 has 16 residues. The CDR3 region has the DNA TGTGCCAGCAGCAAGGGCGTTGTGAGGAGGGAAGAGACCCAGTACTTC. This encodes CASSKGVVRREETQYF.

This chain joins TRBV28 and TRBJ2-2, with 7 bases lining up with TRBD1. Germline V gene data show CDR1 as MDHEN and CDR2 as SYDVKM. V dropped 3 bases and J dropped 5; count of bases not matched to a gene: 15. The CDR3 spans 18 residues. DNA for the CDR3: TGTGCCAGCAGTTTCCCCGGGGACAGCCCAAGGCCAACCGGGGAGCTGTTTTTT. It encodes CASSFPGDSPRPTGELFF.

This chain connects TRBV5-4 to TRBJ2-1; tentative D call: TRBD2 (5 bases). The CDR3 has 12 residues. The ends were cut back, 4 bases at V and 7 bases at J, with 9 bases in the middle. Germline values: CDR1 SGHNT, CDR2 YYREEE (reference sequence). CDR3 nucleotides: TGTGCCAGCAGCGCGAGGGATAATGAGCAGTTCTTC. Translating it yields CASSARDNEQFF.

This chain joins TRBV28 and TRBJ1-4; D not certain. CDR1 is MDHEN, CDR2 SYDVKM, per germline. V lost 2 bases and J lost 0, with 7 bases in between. CDR3 length: 15 amino acids. CDR3 sequence reads: CASSLVRSTNEKLFF. The DNA for the CDR3 is TGTGCCAGCAGTTTAGTTCGCTCAACTAATGAAAAACTGTTTTTT. The full variable domain, its missing parts supplied by reference TRBV28 and TRBJ1-4, is DVKVTQSSRYLVKRTGEKVFLECVQDMDHENMFWYRQDPGLGLRLIYFSYDVKMKEKGDIPEGYSVSREKKERFSLILESASTNQTSMYLCASSLVRSTNEKLFFGSGTQLSVL.

For this clone: A much more abundant neighbour one base away suggests this may be a read error. The V call is TRBV27, the J call TRBJ2-2; 8 nucleotides agree with TRBD1. This CDR3 contains 14 residues. CDR1 and CDR2 from the germline V gene are MNHEY and SMNVEV (reference sequence). The junction had 1 base not matched to a gene; V was cut back by 5 bases and J by 2 bases. CDR3 in DNA: TGTGCCAGCAGTGGGACAGGCAACACCGGGGAGCTGTTTTTT. It specifies CASSGTGNTGELFF.

The sample holds one count of this clone. The chain employs TRBV10-2 and TRBJ2-3; D possibly matches TRBD1 or TRBD2 (5 bases each). CDR1 and CDR2 from the germline V gene are WSHSY and SAAADI. This CDR3 comprises 14 residues. The V end was cut by 7 bases, the J end by 2 bases, with 13 bases between. CDR3 sequence (DNA): TGCGCCAGCACCGACCGGGACCCCACAGATACGCAGTATTTT. It is translated as CASTDRDPTDTQYF.

This clone was counted only a few times. The chain links TRBV6-1 to TRBJ2-7; D unresolved. V gave up 2 bases and J gave up 0 bases, with 8 bases separating them. The CDR3 runs 14 residues. Germline CDR1 and CDR2: MNHNS and SASEGT. CDR3 protein: CASSEPGLSYEQYF. For the CDR3, the DNA is TGTGCCAGCAGTGAACCGGGCCTCTCCTACGAGCAGTACTTC.

V gene TRBV9 combines with J gene TRBJ2-6; 7 bases map to TRBD2. CDR1 SGDLS and CDR2 YYNGEE come from the germline V gene. V shed 0 bases, J shed 0 bases, and the junction held 9 bases outside the gene matches. The CDR3 totals 19 residues. CDR3 protein: CASSVAGGGFSSGANVLTF. The CDR3 DNA reads as TGTGCCAGCAGCGTAGCTGGGGGGGGGTTCAGCTCTGGGGCCAACGTCCTGACTTTC.

The rearrangement joins TRBV29-1 to TRBJ1-2; D is ambiguous. The germline V gene has CDR1 SQVTM and CDR2 ANQGSEA. The CDR3 contains 13 residues. V was cut by 0 bases and J by 8 bases, with 13 bases left in between. CDR3 sequence: CSVEDREGYGYTF. The CDR3 DNA follows: TGCAGCGTTGAAGATAGAGAGGGCTACGGCTACACCTTC.

This clone was recorded a few times. The chain employs TRBV5-6 and TRBJ2-3, with a possible D match to TRBD1 (5 bases). V was cut by 4 bases and J by 2 bases, with 14 bases left in between. The CDR3 length is 15 residues. CDR1 is SGHDT and CDR2 is YYEEEE in the germline V gene. The CDR3 DNA reads as TGTGCCAGCAGCGCAGGGATCCCCTACACAGATACGCAGTATTTT. Residues: CASSAGIPYTDTQYF. Full variable domain (missing parts from reference TRBV5-6 and TRBJ2-3): DAGVTQSPTHLIKTRGQQVTLRCSPKSGHDTVSWYQQALGQGPQFIFQYYEEEERQRGNFPDRFSGHQFPNYSSELNVNALLLGDSALYLCASSAGIPYTDTQYFGPGTRLTVL.

This rearrangement joins TRBV6-5 to TRBJ2-7; D unclear. Germline lookup yields CDR1 MNHEY and CDR2 SVGAGI. CDR3 size: 14 residues. V lost 0 bases, J lost 3 bases, and 9 bases lay in between. The CDR3 coding sequence is TGTGCCAGCAGTTACTCCGCCTCCAGCTACGAGCAGTACTTC. This translates into CASSYSASSYEQYF.

V and J are TRBV7-6 and TRBJ2-7; 10 positions agree with TRBD1. Germline assignment: CDR1 SGHVS and CDR2 FNYEAQ. V lost 2 bases, J lost 5 bases, and 9 bases stayed unmatched. This CDR3 comprises 16 residues. The CDR3 loop is CASSLYGDRGRNEQYF. CDR3 coding DNA: TGTGCCAGCAGCTTATATGGGGACAGGGGTCGGAACGAGCAGTACTTC.

The CDR3 DNA follows: TGCAGCGCCCTAGGGGGACAGGGGGCTAGCGAGCAGTACTTC. Translated, it gives CSALGGQGASEQYF. This chain joins TRBV29-1 and TRBJ2-7, with 12 positions matching TRBD1. The CDR3 is made up of 14 amino acids. Germline lookup yields CDR1 SQVTM and CDR2 ANQGSEA. The trim removed 7 bases at V and 6 bases at J, leaving 10 bases unmatched.

The chain links TRBV5-4 to TRBJ2-5; the match to TRBD2 covers 7 bases. The assigned J gene may be wrong: the sequence end matches TRBJ2-7 better. CDR3 length: 13 amino acids. From germline, CDR1 is SGHNT and CDR2 YYREEE (reference sequence). CDR3 loop: CASSPTSSYEQYF. DNA for the CDR3: TGTGCCAGCAGCCCGACTAGCAGCTACGAGCAGTACTTC.

V is TRBV4-1 and J is TRBJ1-6; unclear D gene. Trimming removed 0 bases at V and 8 bases at J, with 8 bases between. The CDR3 length is 14 residues. CDR1 is MGHRA and CDR2 is YSYEKL in the germline V gene. This chain's CDR3 is CASSQDVGDSPLHF. The CDR3 bases are TGCGCCAGCAGCCAAGATGTTGGGGATTCACCCCTCCACTTT.

The chain carries TRBV28 and TRBJ2-1; 10 bases are a match to TRBD2. Germline V gene lookup returns CDR1 MDHEN and CDR2 SYDVKM. The CDR3 covers 15 residues. This CDR3 reads CVTGSSGRRGEGQFF. The CDR3 DNA reads as TGTGTCACTGGAAGTAGCGGGAGGAGGGGGGAGGGGCAGTTCTTC.

There are a few counts of this clone. The chain links TRBV4-1 to TRBJ2-2; 8 bases map to TRBD2. V lost 0 bases to trimming and J lost 6 bases; unmatched junction nucleotides: 3. The V gene's germline CDR1 is MGHRA and CDR2 YSYEKL. The CDR3 has 15 residues. DNA of the CDR3: TGCGCCAGCAGCCAAGATCTCGGGAGGGCCGGGGAGCTGTTTTTT. Translating it yields CASSQDLGRAGELFF.

Points on this clone: In the same sample, other DNA sequences code for this CDR3. The V call is TRBV7-9, the J call TRBJ2-5; maybe TRBD1 (7 bases). V lost 0 bases to trimming and J lost 2 bases, with 10 bases between them. The CDR3 is 15 residues long. Germline loops: CDR1 SEHNR, CDR2 FQNEAQ (reference sequence). The CDR3 DNA reads as TGTGCCAGCAGCTTAGCCCAGGGGGGACAAGAGACCCAGTACTTC. It translates to CASSLAQGGQETQYF.

The gene calls are TRBV28 and TRBJ2-2; D gene unclear. V was pared by 3 bases and J by 3 bases, with 8 bases between. The germline V gene encodes CDR1 MDHEN and CDR2 SYDVKM. CDR3 length: 14 amino acids. The CDR3 nucleotides are TGTGCCAGCAGTTTCAGCCTCGACACCGGGGAGCTGTTTTTT. The encoded protein is CASSFSLDTGELFF. The full variable domain, its missing parts supplied by reference TRBV28 and TRBJ2-2, is DVKVTQSSRYLVKRTGEKVFLECVQDMDHENMFWYRQDPGLGLRLIYFSYDVKMKEKGDIPEGYSVSREKKERFSLILESASTNQTSMYLCASSFSLDTGELFFGEGSRLTVL.

The rearrangement uses TRBV7-6 and TRBJ2-3; a possible D gene is TRBD2 (7 bases). The CDR3 has 15 residues. The ends were cut back, 1 base at V and 5 bases at J, with 13 bases in the middle. CDR1 is SGHVS, CDR2 FNYEAQ, per germline. CDR3 amino acids: CASSLDGGGGDTQYF. In DNA, the CDR3 is TGTGCCAGCAGCTTAGACGGGGGAGGGGGAGATACGCAGTATTTT.

The chain links TRBV5-1 to TRBJ1-2, with 8 bases fitting TRBD1. CDR1 and CDR2 from the germline V gene are SGHRS and YFSETQ. Trimming removed 5 bases from V and 3 bases from J; junction bases left unmatched: 9. The CDR3 sequence is 15 residues long. CDR3 residues: CASSPTGEEYYGYTF. DNA of the CDR3: TGCGCCAGCAGTCCGACAGGGGAAGAGTACTATGGCTACACCTTC.

CDR3 amino acids: CASSEYGVGDQPQHF. CDR3 DNA sequence: TGTGCCAGCAGTGAATATGGGGTAGGGGATCAGCCCCAGCATTTT. The chain employs TRBV6-1 and TRBJ1-5; TRBD1 might be the D (5 bases). V gave up 2 bases and J gave up 5 bases, with 13 bases separating them. Germline assignment: CDR1 MNHNS and CDR2 SASEGT. The CDR3 covers 15 residues.

The chain joins TRBV4-1 to TRBJ1-4, with D possibly being TRBD1 (5 bases). V lost 3 bases to trimming and J lost 1 base, with 12 bases between them. Germline V gene lookup returns CDR1 MGHRA and CDR2 YSYEKL. The CDR3 is 16 amino acids. The CDR3 nucleotides are TGCGCCAGCAGCCATAATGTCGGGGGAACTAATGAAAAACTGTTTTTT. Its translation is CASSHNVGGTNEKLFF.

V and J are TRBV6-5 and TRBJ2-7; D remains ambiguous. Trimming shortened V by 1 base and J by 3 bases, and 7 bases separated the two germline ends. Germline V CDR1 and CDR2: MNHEY, SVGAGI. CDR3 length: 13 amino acids. DNA of the CDR3: TGTGCCAGCAGTTACTATATCAACTACGAGCAGTACTTC. Its protein product is CASSYYINYEQYF.

This clone came up once. The CDR3 DNA sequence: TGTGCCATCCCCCCCCCTGAAGCTTTCTTT. Protein: CAIPPPEAFF. The chain employs TRBV10-3 and TRBJ1-1; D gene ambiguous. The germline V gene has CDR1 ENHRY and CDR2 SYGVKD. This CDR3 has 10 amino acids. With 8 bases removed from V and 6 bases from J, the gap between germline ends came to 7 bases.

V gene TRBV29-1 combines with J gene TRBJ2-5; either TRBD1 or TRBD2 may supply D (5 bases each). Germline CDR1 and CDR2: SQVTM and ANQGSEA. V lost 3 bases to trimming and J lost 2 bases, with 19 bases between them. The CDR3 consists of 16 residues. The CDR3 DNA follows: TGCAGCGTTGACGGCGCGATGGGGGATCTACAAGAGACCCAGTACTTC. Amino acids: CSVDGAMGDLQETQYF. The complete variable domain, with remaining parts taken from reference TRBV29-1 and TRBJ2-5, reads SAVISQKPSRDICQRGTSLTIQCQVDSQVTMMFWYRQQPGQSLTLIATANQGSEATYESGFVIDKFPISRPNLTFSTLTVSNMSPEDSSIYLCSVDGAMGDLQETQYFGPGTRLLVL.

This clone came up once. The DNA for the CDR3 is TGTGCCACCAGCAGACCTAGACATCCCGTTAATGAAAAACTGTTTTTT. This translates into CATSRPRHPVNEKLFF. V is TRBV15 and J is TRBJ1-4; no reliable D call. Germline V gene lookup returns CDR1 LNHNV and CDR2 YYDKDF (reference sequence). CDR3 length: 16 amino acids. The ends were cut back, 2 bases at V and 4 bases at J, with 14 bases in the middle.